This T cell receptor (beta chain) is from a study of cytomegalovirus exposure and HLA in healthy donors. Whole-study results and caveats: The study listed 150 to 200 cytomegalovirus-associated TCR beta chains.

The CDR3 runs to 16 residues. Germline values: CDR1 LNHNV, CDR2 YYDKDF (reference sequence). V lost 1 base to trimming and J lost 2 bases; unmatched junction nucleotides: 5. A word on this clone: Its antigen is unknown.

Vbeta (60) and Jbeta (13) primers were used in the PCR. Clones were read by immunoSEQ multiplex PCR, and TCRdb kept only the in-frame ones, dropping some. Of about 120,000 clones in the sample, approximately 84% were seen once. Sequencing used PBMCs. The gene calls are TRBV15 and TRBJ2-3; 8 bases are shared with TRBD2. This TCR came from a man between 40 and 49 years old in good health and CMV-seronegative. The CDR3 loop reads CATSRGVRGVTDTQYF. CDR3 DNA: TGTGCCACCAGCAGAGGCGTGCGGGGGGTCACAGATACGCAGTATTTT.